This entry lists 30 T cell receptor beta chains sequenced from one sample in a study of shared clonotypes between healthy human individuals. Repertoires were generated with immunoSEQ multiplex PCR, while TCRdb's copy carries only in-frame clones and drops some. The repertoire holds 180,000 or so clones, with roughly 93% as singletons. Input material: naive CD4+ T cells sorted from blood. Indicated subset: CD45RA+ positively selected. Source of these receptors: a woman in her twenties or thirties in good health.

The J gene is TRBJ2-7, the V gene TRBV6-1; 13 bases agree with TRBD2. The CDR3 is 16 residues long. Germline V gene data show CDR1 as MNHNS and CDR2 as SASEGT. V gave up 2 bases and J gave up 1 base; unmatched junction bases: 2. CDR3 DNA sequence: TGTGCCAGCAGTGAAAGGGGACTAGCGGGATCCTACGAGCAGTACTTC. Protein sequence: CASSERGLAGSYEQYF.

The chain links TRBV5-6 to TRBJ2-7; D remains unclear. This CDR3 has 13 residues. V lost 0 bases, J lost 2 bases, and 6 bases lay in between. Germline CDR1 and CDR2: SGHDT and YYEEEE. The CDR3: CASSLVSAYEQYF. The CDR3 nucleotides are TGTGCCAGCAGCTTGGTTTCGGCCTACGAGCAGTACTTC. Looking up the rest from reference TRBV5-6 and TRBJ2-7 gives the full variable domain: DAGVTQSPTHLIKTRGQQVTLRCSPKSGHDTVSWYQQALGQGPQFIFQYYEEEERQRGNFPDRFSGHQFPNYSSELNVNALLLGDSALYLCASSLVSAYEQYFGPGTRLTVT.

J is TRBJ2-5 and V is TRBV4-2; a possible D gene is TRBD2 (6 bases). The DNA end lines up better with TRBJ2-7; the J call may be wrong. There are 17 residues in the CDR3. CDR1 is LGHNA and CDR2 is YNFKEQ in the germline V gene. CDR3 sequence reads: CASSQDAGGKNSYEQYF. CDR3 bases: TGTGCCAGCAGCCAAGATGCGGGCGGGAAAAATTCCTACGAGCAGTACTTC.

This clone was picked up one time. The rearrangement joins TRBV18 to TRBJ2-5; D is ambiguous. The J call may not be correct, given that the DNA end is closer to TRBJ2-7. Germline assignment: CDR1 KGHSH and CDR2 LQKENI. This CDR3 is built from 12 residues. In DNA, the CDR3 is TGTGCCAGCTCGAGGCTGACCTACGAGCAGTACTTC. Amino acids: CASSRLTYEQYF.

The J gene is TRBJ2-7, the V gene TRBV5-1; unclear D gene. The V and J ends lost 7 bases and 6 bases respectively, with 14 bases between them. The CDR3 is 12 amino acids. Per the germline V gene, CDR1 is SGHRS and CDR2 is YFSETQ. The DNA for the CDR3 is TGCGCCAGCTCTGGGGTCCCTACCGAGCAGTACTTC. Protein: CASSGVPTEQYF.

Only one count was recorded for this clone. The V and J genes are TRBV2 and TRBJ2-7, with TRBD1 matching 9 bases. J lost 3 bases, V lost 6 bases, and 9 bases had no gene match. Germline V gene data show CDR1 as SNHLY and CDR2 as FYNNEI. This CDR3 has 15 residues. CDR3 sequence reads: CASRKDRGLIYEQYF. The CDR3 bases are TGTGCCAGCAGGAAAGACAGGGGGTTAATCTACGAGCAGTACTTC.

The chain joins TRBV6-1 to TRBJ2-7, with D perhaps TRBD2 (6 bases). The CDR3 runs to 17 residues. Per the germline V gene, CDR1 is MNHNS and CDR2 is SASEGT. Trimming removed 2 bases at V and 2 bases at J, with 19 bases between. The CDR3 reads CASSERPGLARAYEQYF. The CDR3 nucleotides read TGTGCCAGCAGTGAAAGGCCCGGGCTAGCGCGGGCCTACGAGCAGTACTTC.

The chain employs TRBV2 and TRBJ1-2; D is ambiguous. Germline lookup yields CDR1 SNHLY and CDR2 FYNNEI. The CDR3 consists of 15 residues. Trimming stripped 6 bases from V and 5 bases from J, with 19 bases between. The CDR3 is CASSSLAGNSYGYTF. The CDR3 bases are TGTGCCAGCAGCTCACTAGCGGGAAACTCATATGGCTACACCTTC.

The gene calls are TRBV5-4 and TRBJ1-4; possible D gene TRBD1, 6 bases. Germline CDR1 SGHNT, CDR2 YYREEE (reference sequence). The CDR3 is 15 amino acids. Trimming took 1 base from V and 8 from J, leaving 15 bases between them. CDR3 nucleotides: TGTGCCAGCAGCTTGTGGCCAGGGGTGGAGGAAAAACTGTTTTTT. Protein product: CASSLWPGVEEKLFF.

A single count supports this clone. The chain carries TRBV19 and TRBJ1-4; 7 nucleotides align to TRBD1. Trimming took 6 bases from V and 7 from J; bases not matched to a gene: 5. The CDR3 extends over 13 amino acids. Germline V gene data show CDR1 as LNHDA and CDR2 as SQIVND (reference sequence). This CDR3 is CASSRDRVEKLFF. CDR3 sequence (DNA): TGTGCCAGTAGCCGGGACAGAGTTGAAAAACTGTTTTTT.

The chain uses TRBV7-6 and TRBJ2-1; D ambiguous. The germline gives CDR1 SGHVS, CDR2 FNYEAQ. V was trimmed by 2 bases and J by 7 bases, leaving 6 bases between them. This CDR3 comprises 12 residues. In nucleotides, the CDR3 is TGTGCCAGCAGCTTACGAGGTAATGAGCAGTTCTTC. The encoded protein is CASSLRGNEQFF.

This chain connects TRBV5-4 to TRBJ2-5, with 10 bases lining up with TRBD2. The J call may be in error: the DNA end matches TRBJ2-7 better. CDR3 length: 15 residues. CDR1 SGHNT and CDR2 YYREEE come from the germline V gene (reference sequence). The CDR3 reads CASSFVAGGPHEQYF. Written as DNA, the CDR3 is TGTGCCAGCAGCTTCGTAGCGGGAGGCCCCCACGAGCAGTACTTC.

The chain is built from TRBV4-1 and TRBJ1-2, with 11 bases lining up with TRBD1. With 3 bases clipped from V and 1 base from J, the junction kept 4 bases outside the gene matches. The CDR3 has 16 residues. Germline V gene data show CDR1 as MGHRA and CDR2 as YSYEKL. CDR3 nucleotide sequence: TGCGCCAGCAGCCAGGGGACAGGGGGAATTAACTATGGCTACACCTTC. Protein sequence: CASSQGTGGINYGYTF.

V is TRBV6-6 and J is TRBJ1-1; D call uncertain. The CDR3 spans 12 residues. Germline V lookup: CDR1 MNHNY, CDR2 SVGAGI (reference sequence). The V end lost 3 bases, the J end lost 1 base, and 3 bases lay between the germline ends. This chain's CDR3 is CASSYTNTEAFF. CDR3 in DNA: TGTGCCAGCAGTTATACGAACACTGAAGCTTTCTTT.

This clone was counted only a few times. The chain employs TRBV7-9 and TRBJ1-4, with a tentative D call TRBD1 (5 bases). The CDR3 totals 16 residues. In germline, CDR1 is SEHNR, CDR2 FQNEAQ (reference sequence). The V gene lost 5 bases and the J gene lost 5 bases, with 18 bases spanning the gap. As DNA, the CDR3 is TGTGCCAGCAGCCCACGCGGGGCCCGCGGAAATGAAAAACTGTTTTTT. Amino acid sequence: CASSPRGARGNEKLFF.

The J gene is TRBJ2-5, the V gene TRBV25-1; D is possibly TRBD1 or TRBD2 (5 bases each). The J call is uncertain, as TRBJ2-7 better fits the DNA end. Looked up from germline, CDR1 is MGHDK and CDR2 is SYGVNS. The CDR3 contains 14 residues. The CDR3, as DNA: TGTGCCAGCAGTGATTTGGGGGAAGGGTACGAGCAGTACTTC. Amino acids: CASSDLGEGYEQYF.

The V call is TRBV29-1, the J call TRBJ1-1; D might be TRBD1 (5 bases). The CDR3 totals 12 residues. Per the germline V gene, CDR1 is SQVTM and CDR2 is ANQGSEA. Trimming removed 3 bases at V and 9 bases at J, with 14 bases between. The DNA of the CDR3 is TGCAGCGTTGATAGGGGAGGGGTAAAAGCTTTCTTT. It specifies CSVDRGGVKAFF.

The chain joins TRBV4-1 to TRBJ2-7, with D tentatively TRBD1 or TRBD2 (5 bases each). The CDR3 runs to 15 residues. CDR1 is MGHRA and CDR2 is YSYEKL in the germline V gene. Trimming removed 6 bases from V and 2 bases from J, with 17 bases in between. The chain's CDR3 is CASRRARGATYEQYF. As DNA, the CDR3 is TGCGCCAGCAGACGCGCCAGAGGGGCCACCTACGAGCAGTACTTC.

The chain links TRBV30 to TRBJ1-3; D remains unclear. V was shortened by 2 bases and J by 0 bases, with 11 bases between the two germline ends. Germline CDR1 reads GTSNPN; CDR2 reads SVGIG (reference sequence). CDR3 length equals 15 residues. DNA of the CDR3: TGTGCCTGGAGTTCCTCAGAACTCTCTGGAAACACCATATATTTT. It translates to CAWSSSELSGNTIYF.

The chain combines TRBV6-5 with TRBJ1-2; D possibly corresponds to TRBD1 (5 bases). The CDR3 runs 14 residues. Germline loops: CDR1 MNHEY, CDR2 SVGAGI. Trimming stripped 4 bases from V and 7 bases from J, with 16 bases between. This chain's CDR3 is CASSSPGLRVGYTF. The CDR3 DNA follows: TGTGCCAGCAGTTCTCCGGGACTCAGGGTTGGCTACACCTTC.

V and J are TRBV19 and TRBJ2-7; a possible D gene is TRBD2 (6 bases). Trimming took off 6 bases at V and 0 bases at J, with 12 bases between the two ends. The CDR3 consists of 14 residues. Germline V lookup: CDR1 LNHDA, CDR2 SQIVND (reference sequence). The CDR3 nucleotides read TGTGCCAGTAGCAATCTAGCGCGCTCCTACGAGCAGTACTTC. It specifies CASSNLARSYEQYF. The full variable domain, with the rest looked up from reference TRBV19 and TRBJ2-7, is DGGITQSPKYLFRKEGQNVTLSCEQNLNHDAMYWYRQDPGQGLRLIYYSQIVNDFQKGDIAEGYSVSREKKESFPLTVTSAQKNPTAFYLCASSNLARSYEQYFGPGTRLTVT.

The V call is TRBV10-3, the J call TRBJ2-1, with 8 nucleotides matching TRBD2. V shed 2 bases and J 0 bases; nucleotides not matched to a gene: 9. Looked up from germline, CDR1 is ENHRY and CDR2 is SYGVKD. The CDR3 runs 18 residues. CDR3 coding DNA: TGTGCCATCAGTGAGCGTGGGACTAGTCTTAACTCCTACAATGAGCAGTTCTTC. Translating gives CAISERGTSLNSYNEQFF.

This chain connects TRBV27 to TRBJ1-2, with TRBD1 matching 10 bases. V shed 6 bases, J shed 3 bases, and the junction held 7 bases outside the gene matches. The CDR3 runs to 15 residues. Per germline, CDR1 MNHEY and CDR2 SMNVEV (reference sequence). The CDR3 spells CASSRYGQGDYGYTF. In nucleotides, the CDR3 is TGTGCCAGCAGCAGATATGGACAGGGGGACTATGGCTACACCTTC.

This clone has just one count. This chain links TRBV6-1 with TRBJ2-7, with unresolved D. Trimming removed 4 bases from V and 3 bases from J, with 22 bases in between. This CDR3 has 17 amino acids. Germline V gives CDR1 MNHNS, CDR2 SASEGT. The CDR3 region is CASSVYTRRKRHYEQYF. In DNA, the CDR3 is TGTGCCAGCAGTGTGTATACCAGGCGTAAAAGGCACTACGAGCAGTACTTC.

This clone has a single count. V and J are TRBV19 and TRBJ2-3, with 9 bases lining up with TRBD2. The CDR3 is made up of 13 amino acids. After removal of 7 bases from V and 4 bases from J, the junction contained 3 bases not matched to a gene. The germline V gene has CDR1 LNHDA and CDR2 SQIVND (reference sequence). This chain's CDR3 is CASKVAGADTQYF. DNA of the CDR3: TGTGCCAGTAAAGTAGCGGGAGCAGATACGCAGTATTTT. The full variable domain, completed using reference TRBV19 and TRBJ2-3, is DGGITQSPKYLFRKEGQNVTLSCEQNLNHDAMYWYRQDPGQGLRLIYYSQIVNDFQKGDIAEGYSVSREKKESFPLTVTSAQKNPTAFYLCASKVAGADTQYFGPGTRLTVL.

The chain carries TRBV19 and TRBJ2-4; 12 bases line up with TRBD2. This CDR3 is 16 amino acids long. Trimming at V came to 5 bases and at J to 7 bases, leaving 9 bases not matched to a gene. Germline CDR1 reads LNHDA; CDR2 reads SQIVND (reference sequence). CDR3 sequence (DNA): TGTGCCAGTAGTTCGTTGACTAGCGGGAGTGGCAACATTCAGTACTTC. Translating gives CASSSLTSGSGNIQYF.

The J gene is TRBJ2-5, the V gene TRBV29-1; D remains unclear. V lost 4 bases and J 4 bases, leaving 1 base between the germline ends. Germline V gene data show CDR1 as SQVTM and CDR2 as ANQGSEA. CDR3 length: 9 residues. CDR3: CSVGETQYF. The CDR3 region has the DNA TGCAGCGTTGGAGAGACCCAGTACTTC.

The CDR3 is CATSRNTAVGQYF. The CDR3 DNA reads TGTGCCACCAGCAGAAATACAGCGGTTGGGCAGTACTTC. V is TRBV15 and J is TRBJ2-5; D might be TRBD2 (5 bases). Looked up from germline, CDR1 is LNHNV and CDR2 is YYDKDF (reference sequence). CDR3 length: 13 amino acids. The V end was cut by 2 bases, the J end by 11 bases, with 15 bases between.

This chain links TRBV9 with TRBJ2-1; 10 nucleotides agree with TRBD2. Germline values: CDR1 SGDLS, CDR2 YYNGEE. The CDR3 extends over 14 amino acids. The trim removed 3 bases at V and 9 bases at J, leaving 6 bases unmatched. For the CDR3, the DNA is TGTGCCAGCAGCGCATTAGCGGGAGGACGTGAGCAGTTCTTC. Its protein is CASSALAGGREQFF.

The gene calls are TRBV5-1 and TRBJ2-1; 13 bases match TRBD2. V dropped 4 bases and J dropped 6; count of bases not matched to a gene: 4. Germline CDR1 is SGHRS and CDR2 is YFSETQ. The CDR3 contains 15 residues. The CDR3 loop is CASSLGLAGANEQFF. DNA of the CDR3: TGCGCCAGCAGCCTCGGACTAGCGGGAGCCAATGAGCAGTTCTTC.